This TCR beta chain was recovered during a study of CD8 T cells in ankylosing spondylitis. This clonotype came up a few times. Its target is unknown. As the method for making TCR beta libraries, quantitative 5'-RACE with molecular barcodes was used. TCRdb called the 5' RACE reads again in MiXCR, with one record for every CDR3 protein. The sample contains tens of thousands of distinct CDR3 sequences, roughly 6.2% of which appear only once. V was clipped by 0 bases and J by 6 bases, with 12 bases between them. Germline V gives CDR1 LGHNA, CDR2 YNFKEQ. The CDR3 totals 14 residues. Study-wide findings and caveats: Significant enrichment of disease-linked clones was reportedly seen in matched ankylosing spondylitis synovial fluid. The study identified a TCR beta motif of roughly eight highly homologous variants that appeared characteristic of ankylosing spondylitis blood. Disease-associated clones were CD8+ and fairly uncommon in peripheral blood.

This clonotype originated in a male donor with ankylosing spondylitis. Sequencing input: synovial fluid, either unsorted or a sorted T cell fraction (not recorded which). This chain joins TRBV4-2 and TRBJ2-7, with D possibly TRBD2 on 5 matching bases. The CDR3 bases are TGTGCCAGCAGCCAAGATCGTTGGAGCGGCGAGCAGTACTTC. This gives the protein CASSQDRWSGEQYF.